The present entry profiles one T cell receptor (beta chain) with its context. The data were taken from a study of T cell changes during pregnancy in multiple sclerosis. The ends were cut back, 7 bases at V and 7 bases at J, with 14 bases in the middle. This CDR3 contains 14 residues. Germline V gene sequence: CDR1 MGHDK, CDR2 SYGVNS. Produced via immunoSEQ multiplex PCR; TCRdb's table is partial and in-frame only. The sample comprises 35,000 to 45,000 clones, 93% of which are singletons, and about 8% rests with the top ten. The rearrangement uses TRBV25-1 and TRBJ1-6; D ambiguous. Sequenced here: CD8+ T cells from peripheral blood mononuclear cells, sampled in the third trimester of pregnancy. The receptor's source is a female donor with multiple sclerosis, enrolled in a pregnancy study. The CDR3 nucleotides read TGTGCCAGCATGAAGGGTGGAGGCAATTCACCCCTCCACTTT. As protein: CASMKGGGNSPLHF.